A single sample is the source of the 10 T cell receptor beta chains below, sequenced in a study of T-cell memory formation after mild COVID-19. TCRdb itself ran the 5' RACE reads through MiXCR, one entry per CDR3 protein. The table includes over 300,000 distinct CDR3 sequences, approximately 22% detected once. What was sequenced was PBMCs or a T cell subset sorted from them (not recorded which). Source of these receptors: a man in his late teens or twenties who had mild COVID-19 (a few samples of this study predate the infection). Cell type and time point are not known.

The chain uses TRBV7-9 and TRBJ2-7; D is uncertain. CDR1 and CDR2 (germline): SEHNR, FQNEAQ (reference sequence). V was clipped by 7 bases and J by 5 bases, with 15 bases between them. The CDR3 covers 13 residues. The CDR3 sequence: CASIDGRTHEQYF. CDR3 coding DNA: TGTGCCAGCATCGACGGGCGTACGCACGAGCAGTACTTC.

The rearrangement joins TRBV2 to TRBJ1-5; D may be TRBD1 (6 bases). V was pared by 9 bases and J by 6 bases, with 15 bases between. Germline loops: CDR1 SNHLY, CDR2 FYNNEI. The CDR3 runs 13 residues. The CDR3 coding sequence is TGTGCCAGTAATACAGGGTGGATTCAGCCCCAGCATTTT. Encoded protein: CASNTGWIQPQHF.

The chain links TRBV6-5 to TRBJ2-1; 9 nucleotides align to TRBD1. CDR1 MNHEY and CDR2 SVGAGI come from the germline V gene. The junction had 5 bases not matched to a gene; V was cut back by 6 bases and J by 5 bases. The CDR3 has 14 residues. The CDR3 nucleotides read TGTGCCAGCAGGGGGGACAGGGTGAACAATGAGCAGTTCTTC. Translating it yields CASRGDRVNNEQFF.

CDR3 sequence (DNA): TGCAGCGTGGCCCAAAGACAGGCAAACACTGAAGCTTTCTTT. Protein sequence: CSVAQRQANTEAFF. The gene calls are TRBV29-1 and TRBJ1-1; D might be TRBD1 (6 bases). CDR1 is SQVTM and CDR2 is ANQGSEA in the germline V gene. This CDR3 has 14 amino acids. Trimming removed 6 bases at V and 2 bases at J, with 16 bases between.

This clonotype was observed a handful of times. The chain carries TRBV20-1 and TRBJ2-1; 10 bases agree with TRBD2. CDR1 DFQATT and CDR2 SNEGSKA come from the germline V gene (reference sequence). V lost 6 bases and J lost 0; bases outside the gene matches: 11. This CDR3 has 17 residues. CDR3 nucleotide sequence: TGCAGTGCGCCAGGAGGGGCTAGCGGGAGCTCCTACAATGAGCAGTTCTTC. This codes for CSAPGGASGSSYNEQFF.

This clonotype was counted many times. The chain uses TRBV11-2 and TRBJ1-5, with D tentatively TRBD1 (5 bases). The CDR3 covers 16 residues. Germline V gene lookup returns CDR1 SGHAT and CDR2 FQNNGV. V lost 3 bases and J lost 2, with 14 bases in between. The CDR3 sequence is CASSFCGGMGNQPQHF. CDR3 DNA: TGTGCCAGCAGCTTCTGTGGGGGGATGGGCAATCAGCCCCAGCATTTT. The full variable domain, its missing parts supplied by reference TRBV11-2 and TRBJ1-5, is EAGVAQSPRYKIIEKRQSVAFWCNPISGHATLYWYQQILGQGPKLLIQFQNNGVVDDSQLPKDRFSAERLKGVDSTLKIQPAKLEDSAVYLCASSFCGGMGNQPQHFGDGTRLSIL.

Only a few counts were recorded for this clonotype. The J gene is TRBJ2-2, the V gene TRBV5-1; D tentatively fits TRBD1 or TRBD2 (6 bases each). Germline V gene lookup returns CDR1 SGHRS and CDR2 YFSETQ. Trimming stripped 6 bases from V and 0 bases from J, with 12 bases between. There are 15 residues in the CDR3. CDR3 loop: CASKSGDTNTGELFF. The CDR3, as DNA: TGCGCCAGCAAGTCGGGGGACACGAACACCGGGGAGCTGTTTTTT. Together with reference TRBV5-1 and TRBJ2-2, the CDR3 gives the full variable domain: KAGVTQTPRYLIKTRGQQVTLSCSPISGHRSVSWYQQTPGQGLQFLFEYFSETQRNKGNFPGRFSGRQFSNSRSEMNVSTLELGDSALYLCASKSGDTNTGELFFGEGSRLTVL.

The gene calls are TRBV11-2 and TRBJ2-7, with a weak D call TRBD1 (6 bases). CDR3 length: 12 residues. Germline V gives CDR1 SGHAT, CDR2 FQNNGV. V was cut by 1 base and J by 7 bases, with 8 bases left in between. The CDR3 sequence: CASSLADREQYF. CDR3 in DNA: TGTGCCAGCAGCTTAGCGGACAGAGAGCAGTACTTC.

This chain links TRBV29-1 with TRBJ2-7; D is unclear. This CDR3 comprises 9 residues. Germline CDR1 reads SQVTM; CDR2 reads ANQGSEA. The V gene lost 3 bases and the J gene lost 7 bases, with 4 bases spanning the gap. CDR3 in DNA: TGCAGCGTTGATGGGGAGCAGTACGTC. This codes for CSVDGEQYV.

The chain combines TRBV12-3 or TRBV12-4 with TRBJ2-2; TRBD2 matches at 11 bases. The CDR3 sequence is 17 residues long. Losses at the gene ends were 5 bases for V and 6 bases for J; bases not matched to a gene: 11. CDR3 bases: TGTGCCAGCAGTCAGCCTAGCGGGGGGAATGAAGCCGGGGAGCTGTTTTTT. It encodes CASSQPSGGNEAGELFF.